A selection of T cell receptor beta chains follows, all from one sample in a study of response to subunit inactivated influenza vaccine. TCRdb re-called the RT-PCR reads with MiXCR, one entry per CDR3 protein. This sample carries 500,000 to 600,000 distinct CDR3 sequences, over 10% of them seen once, and the ten largest clones take 13%. Here the sequenced sample was PBMCs from blood, taken around seven weeks after vaccination. These receptors were obtained from a man in his fifties who received an inactivated influenza vaccine. Each CDR3 is given with its conserved first and last residue. Fields, in order: D gene, V gene, J gene, clone size, CDR3 DNA, CDR3 protein. The D gene is left open where the match is weak. For some rows the clone size is stated as once, few or many, or as a class when expanded; others skip it.

d_call: TRBD2; v_call: TRBV11-2; j_call: TRBJ2-3; clone_size: few; cdr3_nt: TGTGCCAGCAGAAAGACGGGGGGAGATACGCAGTATTTT; cdr3_aa: CASRKTGGDTQYF
d_call: TRBD2; v_call: TRBV3-1; j_call: TRBJ2-1; clone_size: many; cdr3_nt: TGTGCCAGCAGCCTTGGGACTAGTGTCGGTGAGCAGTTCTTC; cdr3_aa: CASSLGTSVGEQFF
d_call: TRBD1; v_call: TRBV19; j_call: TRBJ1-1; clone_size: few; cdr3_nt: TGTGCCAGTAGTTTCGACAGGGTCACTGAAGCTTTCTTT; cdr3_aa: CASSFDRVTEAFF
d_call: TRBD1; v_call: TRBV30; j_call: TRBJ2-5; clone_size: .; cdr3_nt: TGTGCCTGGAGTGCCGGGACAGGGCCCCAAGAGACCCAGTACTTC; cdr3_aa: CAWSAGTGPQETQYF
d_call: TRBD1; v_call: TRBV6-5; j_call: TRBJ2-5; clone_size: .; cdr3_nt: TGTGCCAGCAGTTACCGGCCGGGACAGGGACACGAGACCCAGTACTTC; cdr3_aa: CASSYRPGQGHETQYF
d_call: .; v_call: TRBV5-6; j_call: TRBJ2-2; clone_size: .; cdr3_nt: TGTGCCAGCAGCTACGGGAGTCGCTCCGGGGAGCTGTTTTTT; cdr3_aa: CASSYGSRSGELFF
d_call: .; v_call: TRBV10-3; j_call: TRBJ1-2; clone_size: .; cdr3_nt: TGTGCCGCAGGGGTGCGAGGTGGCTACACCTTC; cdr3_aa: CAAGVRGGYTF
d_call: TRBD2; v_call: TRBV20-1; j_call: TRBJ2-2; clone_size: .; cdr3_nt: TGCAGTGCTAGAAGCCTAGCGGGGGGGCCGTACACCGGGGAGCTGTTTTTT; cdr3_aa: CSARSLAGGPYTGELFF
d_call: .; v_call: TRBV6-2/TRBV6-3; j_call: TRBJ2-7; clone_size: .; cdr3_nt: TGTGCCAGCAGTTACGTTGGAAACGAGCAGTACTTC; cdr3_aa: CASSYVGNEQYF
d_call: .; v_call: TRBV20-1; j_call: TRBJ1-1; clone_size: few; cdr3_nt: TGCAGTGCTAGAGTCAAGATGGGGGCCACTGAAGCTTTCTTT; cdr3_aa: CSARVKMGATEAFF
d_call: .; v_call: TRBV4-3; j_call: TRBJ1-3; clone_size: many; cdr3_nt: TGCGCCAGCAGCCAAGATTGGGCAGCTAGCTCTGGAAACACCATATATTTT; cdr3_aa: CASSQDWAASSGNTIYF
d_call: TRBD2; v_call: TRBV19; j_call: TRBJ2-5; clone_size: few; cdr3_nt: TGTGCCACCTCTAAGGCGGCGGGAGTGGAAGAGACCCAGTACTTC; cdr3_aa: CATSKAAGVEETQYF
d_call: .; v_call: TRBV7-8; j_call: TRBJ1-3; clone_size: .; cdr3_nt: TGTGCCAGCAGCGCAGGGCACTCTGGAAACACCATATATTTT; cdr3_aa: CASSAGHSGNTIYF
d_call: .; v_call: TRBV20-1; j_call: TRBJ2-3; clone_size: .; cdr3_nt: TGCAGTGCTGCAGCCCTGAGGCCCAGCACAGATACGCAGTATTTT; cdr3_aa: CSAAALRPSTDTQYF
d_call: .; v_call: TRBV4-3; j_call: TRBJ1-4; clone_size: many; cdr3_nt: TGCGCCAGCAGCCAAGATGTAATCGGGTCAACTAATGAAAAACTGTTTTTT; cdr3_aa: CASSQDVIGSTNEKLFF
d_call: .; v_call: TRBV20-1; j_call: TRBJ2-3; clone_size: few; cdr3_nt: TGCAGTGCTAGACGGCAGGGCTTCACAGATACGCAGTATTTT; cdr3_aa: CSARRQGFTDTQYF
d_call: .; v_call: TRBV29-1; j_call: TRBJ2-7; clone_size: .; cdr3_nt: TGCAGCGTTGAAGAATCTTGGGGAGGCGAGCAGTACTTC; cdr3_aa: CSVEESWGGEQYF
d_call: .; v_call: TRBV3-1; j_call: TRBJ2-4; clone_size: .; cdr3_nt: TGTGCCAGCAGCCAAGATGTGGTTCCGGCCAAAAACATTCAGTACTTC; cdr3_aa: CASSQDVVPAKNIQYF
d_call: TRBD2; v_call: TRBV5-5; j_call: TRBJ2-4; clone_size: few; cdr3_nt: TGTGGCACGGCTCGGGGGGGGGAAAACATTCAGTACTTC; cdr3_aa: CGTARGGENIQYF
d_call: TRBD2; v_call: TRBV4-1; j_call: TRBJ2-7; clone_size: few; cdr3_nt: TGCGCCAGCAGCCAAGTACTAGCGGGGGGTCTCTCCTACGAGCAGTACTTC; cdr3_aa: CASSQVLAGGLSYEQYF
d_call: .; v_call: TRBV12-3/TRBV12-4; j_call: TRBJ2-2; clone_size: many; cdr3_nt: TGTGCCAGCAGTATAGGAACTAGCGGGGAGCTGTTTTTT; cdr3_aa: CASSIGTSGELFF